These 3 T cell receptor beta chains were sequenced from one sample in a study of metastatic and nonmetastatic thyroid tumors. Every patient underwent thyroid surgery untreated. TCRdb re-called the PCR reads through MiXCR. The sample records under 95,000 clones, approximately 12% being singletons. Sequenced sample: blood. The receptors originated from a female donor with papillary thyroid cancer or a benign thyroid nodule (not recorded which). Some clones in this sample may be carry-over from other donors' samples.

This clone has just a few counts. A much larger clonotype is one base distant, so this may be a read error. This CDR3 is missing its conserved last phenylalanine or tryptophan, likely due to a read error. The chain uses TRBV20-1 and TRBJ2-3; either TRBD1 or TRBD2 may supply D (5 bases each). V lost 6 bases to trimming and J lost 2 bases, with 12 bases between them. Germline values: CDR1 DFQATT, CDR2 SNEGSKA (reference sequence). The CDR3 contains 13 residues. Here the CDR3 reads CSADGDLTDTQYS. DNA of the CDR3: TGCAGTGCCGACGGGGACCTCACAGATACGCAGTATTCT.

This clone was recorded many times. V gene TRBV3-1 combines with J gene TRBJ2-7; D is possibly TRBD2 (5 bases). V was cut by 4 bases and J by 0 bases, with 10 bases left in between. Germline CDR1 LGHDT, CDR2 YNNKEL (reference sequence). The length of the CDR3 is 14 residues. The CDR3 spells CASSRATSSYEQYF. Here the CDR3 DNA reads TGTGCCAGCAGCCGGGCTACTAGCTCCTACGAGCAGTACTTC.

This clone was observed a few times. The V call is TRBV29-1, the J call TRBJ2-5; maybe TRBD1 (5 bases). This CDR3 has 13 residues. The ends were cut back, 3 bases at V and 4 bases at J, with 12 bases in the middle. CDR1 and CDR2 from the germline V gene are SQVTM and ANQGSEA. The CDR3 loop is CSVEAGQRETQYF. CDR3 nucleotides: TGCAGCGTTGAGGCAGGGCAGCGAGAGACCCAGTACTTC.